The 13 T cell receptor beta chains below were found in one sample sequenced in a study of early T cells in non-severe SARS-CoV-2 infection. TCRdb independently ran MiXCR on the 5' RACE reads; one entry per CDR3 protein. This table has some 96,000 distinct CDR3 sequences, approximately 13% appearing once. The sequenced sample was whole blood. The receptors shown here come from an adult who was a healthcare worker with PCR-confirmed SARS-CoV-2 infection or an uninfected control (not recorded which).

There are a few counts of this clonotype. This chain links TRBV20-1 with TRBJ2-3, with D maybe TRBD2 (5 bases). The CDR3 sequence is 14 residues long. V lost 5 bases to trimming and J lost 3 bases, with 15 bases between them. Germline CDR1 DFQATT, CDR2 SNEGSKA (reference sequence). The CDR3 reads CSALGSGYTDTQYF. CDR3 nucleotides: TGCAGTGCTTTAGGGAGCGGCTATACAGATACGCAGTATTTT.

This clonotype has more than one count but fewer than ten. The chain recombines TRBV6-1 with TRBJ2-5; D possibly matches TRBD1 or TRBD2 (5 bases each). Trimming took 7 bases from V and 1 from J, leaving 16 bases between them. CDR1 and CDR2 from the germline V gene are MNHNS and SASEGT. The CDR3 has 15 amino acids. DNA of the CDR3: TGTGCCAGCAACCCCTCGATCGGGACCCAAGAGACCCAGTACTTC. Amino acid sequence: CASNPSIGTQETQYF.

This clonotype was counted a few times. The V and J genes are TRBV5-4 and TRBJ2-1, with D tentatively TRBD1 (5 bases). The CDR3 is 13 amino acids. Germline-derived CDR1 and CDR2 are SGHNT and YYREEE (reference sequence). V was pared by 2 bases and J by 6 bases, with 9 bases between. As DNA, the CDR3 is TGTGCCAGCAGCTTTAGGGGTGGCAATGAGCAGTTCTTC. Encoded protein: CASSFRGGNEQFF. Variable domain in full (rest from reference TRBV5-4 and TRBJ2-1): ETGVTQSPTHLIKTRGQQVTLRCSSQSGHNTVSWYQQALGQGPQFIFQYYREEENGRGNFPPRFSGLQFPNYSSELNVNALELDDSALYLCASSFRGGNEQFFGPGTRLTVL.

The chain uses TRBV12-3 or TRBV12-4 and TRBJ2-7, with D possibly matching TRBD2 (6 bases). V lost 6 bases to trimming and J lost 5 bases, with 8 bases between them. The CDR3 runs 11 residues. The chain's CDR3 is CASRWRDEQYF. The CDR3 DNA reads TGTGCCAGCAGGTGGAGGGACGAGCAGTACTTC.

This clonotype was counted between two and nine times. The rearrangement uses TRBV27 and TRBJ2-7; TRBD1 agrees at 8 bases. The CDR3 covers 14 residues. CDR1 MNHEY and CDR2 SMNVEV come from the germline V gene (reference sequence). Trimming at V came to 6 bases and at J to 1 base, leaving 5 bases not matched to a gene. The DNA for the CDR3 is TGTGCCAGCAGCGTTTACAGGGGGTCCTACGAGCAGTACTTC. Residues: CASSVYRGSYEQYF.

The chain combines TRBV4-2 with TRBJ2-7; perhaps TRBD2 as D (6 bases). CDR1 and CDR2 (germline): LGHNA, YNFKEQ. V gave up 0 bases and J gave up 4 bases, with 13 bases separating them. The CDR3 extends over 15 amino acids. The CDR3 sequence is CASSQDRGLLYEQYF. The CDR3 region has the DNA TGTGCCAGCAGCCAAGATCGGGGACTCCTTTACGAGCAGTACTTC.

This clonotype was found many times. This sequence joins TRBV19 and TRBJ2-4; 8 bases are a match to TRBD1. The V gene end was trimmed by 3 bases and the J gene end by 4 bases; junction bases not matched to a gene: 11. Germline V gene sequence: CDR1 LNHDA, CDR2 SQIVND (reference sequence). This CDR3 contains 17 residues. The CDR3 region has the DNA TGTGCCAGTAGTATCCTGGGGACAGGCACAAGAAAAAACATTCAGTACTTC. It codes for CASSILGTGTRKNIQYF.

Only a few counts were recorded for this clonotype. The genes are TRBV29-1 and TRBJ2-5; TRBD1 matches at 8 bases. This CDR3 is 12 amino acids long. With 7 bases clipped from V and 4 bases from J, the junction kept 5 bases outside the gene matches. Germline values: CDR1 SQVTM, CDR2 ANQGSEA. CDR3: CSARGLVETQYF. The CDR3 DNA follows: TGCAGCGCCAGGGGGCTGGTAGAGACCCAGTACTTC.

Only a few counts were recorded for this clonotype. The gene calls are TRBV20-1 and TRBJ2-1, with 8 nucleotides matching TRBD2. The trim removed 3 bases at V and 4 bases at J, leaving 14 bases unmatched. Per the germline V gene, CDR1 is DFQATT and CDR2 is SNEGSKA (reference sequence). The CDR3 contains 17 residues. The CDR3 coding sequence is TGCAGTGCTAGTTCCCCCAGCGGGGGTCTCCTTTACAATGAGCAGTTCTTC. Translated: CSASSPSGGLLYNEQFF.

This clonotype was seen at least ten times. The rearrangement joins TRBV12-5 to TRBJ2-3; a possible D gene is TRBD2 (7 bases). V lost 3 bases to trimming and J lost 4 bases, with 11 bases between them. CDR3 size: 14 residues. Germline V CDR1 and CDR2: LGHNT, FRNRAP. CDR3 nucleotide sequence: TGTGCTAGTGGTTTTGGGGGGGCCGCAGATACGCAGTATTTT. It is translated as CASGFGGAADTQYF.

This chain links TRBV11-2 with TRBJ1-3; D perhaps matches TRBD1 (5 bases). V gave up 6 bases and J gave up 0 bases, with 15 bases separating them. CDR1 and CDR2 (germline): SGHAT, FQNNGV. The CDR3 covers 16 residues. The CDR3 nucleotides are TGTGCCAGCAGTCGGACAACACCCTCCTCTGGAAACACCATATATTTT. Translated: CASSRTTPSSGNTIYF. Full variable domain (rest looked up from reference TRBV11-2 and TRBJ1-3): EAGVAQSPRYKIIEKRQSVAFWCNPISGHATLYWYQQILGQGPKLLIQFQNNGVVDDSQLPKDRFSAERLKGVDSTLKIQPAKLEDSAVYLCASSRTTPSSGNTIYFGEGSWLTVV.

This clonotype was seen more than once but under ten times. This chain joins TRBV6-6 and TRBJ1-5; 9 bases fit TRBD1. This CDR3 spans 16 amino acids. Germline CDR1 reads MNHNY; CDR2 reads SVGAGI (reference sequence). V lost 4 bases to trimming and J lost 3 bases; unmatched junction nucleotides: 7. The CDR3 DNA reads TGTGCCAGCAGTTCCCGGACAGGGGACCCCAATCAGCCCCAGCATTTT. Residues: CASSSRTGDPNQPQHF.

In its sample, this clonotype was seen many times. The J gene is TRBJ2-7, the V gene TRBV7-3; 9 positions agree with TRBD2. The V and J ends lost 8 bases and 2 bases, in that order; junction bases with no gene match: 7. Germline values: CDR1 SGHTA, CDR2 FQGTGA. This CDR3 has 14 residues. The CDR3 DNA reads TGTGCCAGCTCCCTCGCGGGGGGGACCTACGAGCAGTACTTC. Translation gives CASSLAGGTYEQYF. Full variable domain (missing parts from reference TRBV7-3 and TRBJ2-7): GAGVSQTPSNKVTEKGKYVELRCDPISGHTALYWYRQSLGQGPEFLIYFQGTGAADDSGLPNDRFFAVRPEGSVSTLKIQRTERGDSAVYLCASSLAGGTYEQYFGPGTRLTVT.